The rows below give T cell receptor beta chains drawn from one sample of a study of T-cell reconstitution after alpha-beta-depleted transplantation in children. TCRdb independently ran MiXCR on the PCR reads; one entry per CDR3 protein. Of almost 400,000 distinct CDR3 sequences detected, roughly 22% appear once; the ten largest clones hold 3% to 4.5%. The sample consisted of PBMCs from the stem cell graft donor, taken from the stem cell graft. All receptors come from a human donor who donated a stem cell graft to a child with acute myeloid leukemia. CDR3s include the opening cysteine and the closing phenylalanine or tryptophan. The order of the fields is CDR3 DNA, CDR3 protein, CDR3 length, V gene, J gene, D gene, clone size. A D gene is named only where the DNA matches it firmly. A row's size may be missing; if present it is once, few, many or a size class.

TGCGCCAGCAGCCAAGTAGGTGACTCCTACAATGAGCAGTTCTTC	CASSQVGDSYNEQFF	15	TRBV4-1	TRBJ2-1	.	.
TGTGCCAGCAGTTACCGGTCAACTAATGAAAAACTGTTTTTT	CASSYRSTNEKLFF	14	TRBV6-5	TRBJ1-4	.	.
TGTGCCATCAGTCGAAGCGGGATACTACCCTACGAGCAGTACTTC	CAISRSGILPYEQYF	15	TRBV10-3	TRBJ2-7	TRBD2	.
TGTGCCAGCAGTTACTCGGTCCCTTCTGGCGGGAGGCTAGAAGAGACCCAGTACTTC	CASSYSVPSGGRLEETQYF	19	TRBV6-4	TRBJ2-5	TRBD2	.
TGTGCCAGCACAAAGGGATCCAACGAGCAGTACTTC	CASTKGSNEQYF	12	TRBV28	TRBJ2-7	.	few
TGCGCCAGCAGCTTCTTACCCCAGAGCTCCTACGAGCAGTACTTC	CASSFLPQSSYEQYF	15	TRBV5-1	TRBJ2-7	.	.
TGTGCCAGCAGTTTAACAGGGCGGGAGCAGGCTTTCTTT	CASSLTGREQAFF	13	TRBV27	TRBJ1-1	.	once
TGTGCCAGCAGTTTATTGACGGATCCTGGAAACACCATATATTTT	CASSLLTDPGNTIYF	15	TRBV28	TRBJ1-3	.	few
TGTGCCAGCAGCTTAGACCTAATCGGAGCGGACATGCAAGAGACCCAGTACTTC	CASSLDLIGADMQETQYF	18	TRBV11-1	TRBJ2-5	.	many
TGTGCCAGCAGTTCAGCCAGGGGGCGGACTGAAGCTTTCTTT	CASSSARGRTEAFF	14	TRBV12-3/TRBV12-4	TRBJ1-1	TRBD1	.
TGTGCCAGCAGTTTATTGGGGACTAGCGGAAACTACAATGAGCAGTTCTTC	CASSLLGTSGNYNEQFF	17	TRBV12-3/TRBV12-4	TRBJ2-1	TRBD2	few
TGTGCCAGCAGTTGGGACACAATATATGGCTACACCTTC	CASSWDTIYGYTF	13	TRBV12-3/TRBV12-4	TRBJ1-2	.	few
TGTGCCAGCAGTTTAGCGATGGTAGAGACCCAGTACTTC	CASSLAMVETQYF	13	TRBV28	TRBJ2-5	.	few
TGTGCCAGCAGTTACTCAGTTGGTAGTAGCTCCTACAATGAGCAGTTCTTC	CASSYSVGSSSYNEQFF	17	TRBV6-2/TRBV6-3	TRBJ2-1	.	many
TGTGCCAGCAGTTTAGGAACGAGGACTAGCGTAGCCAAAAACATTCAGTACTTC	CASSLGTRTSVAKNIQYF	18	TRBV12-3/TRBV12-4	TRBJ2-4	TRBD2	.
TGTGCAAGTCGCATTGGGACGCCATCTCAAGAGACCCAGTACTTC	CASRIGTPSQETQYF	15	TRBV12-2	TRBJ2-5	.	few
TGCAGTGCTAGAGATCGAGAAGCGGGCTACGAGCAGTACTTC	CSARDREAGYEQYF	14	TRBV20-1	TRBJ2-7	.	.
TGTGCCAGCAGCGTAGCCAGTTCGACGGCCTACGAGCAGTACTTC	CASSVASSTAYEQYF	15	TRBV9	TRBJ2-7	.	.
TGTGCCACCAGCACCCGGGCCGGGATTTCACCCCTCCACTTT	CATSTRAGISPLHF	14	TRBV15	TRBJ1-6	.	few
TGCGCCAGCAGCTTGTTACCCAGGGATCAAGAGACCCAGTACTTC	CASSLLPRDQETQYF	15	TRBV5-1	TRBJ2-5	.	once
TGTGCCAGCAGTTTGTTACAGGCGAACACCGGGGAGCTGTTTTTT	CASSLLQANTGELFF	15	TRBV12-3/TRBV12-4	TRBJ2-2	.	.
TGTGCCAGCAGTGAAGGCAATGAGGGGGATGAGCAGTTCTTC	CASSEGNEGDEQFF	14	TRBV6-4	TRBJ2-1	.	.
TGCAGTGCAGAAGAGAACACTGAAGCTTTCTTT	CSAEENTEAFF	11	TRBV20-1	TRBJ1-1	.	few
TGTGCCAGCAGCCCGGGACTAGCGGGAGTGCGGACCGGGGAGCTGTTTTTT	CASSPGLAGVRTGELFF	17	TRBV9	TRBJ2-2	TRBD2	few
TGTGCCAGCAGCTTGGGTCGGACTAGCGCCACAGATACGCAGTATTTT	CASSLGRTSATDTQYF	16	TRBV5-4	TRBJ2-3	TRBD2	few
TGTGCCAGCAGTCATTCAATGCCCGGGGAGCTGTTTTTT	CASSHSMPGELFF	13	TRBV6-2/TRBV6-3	TRBJ2-2	.	few
TGTGCCAGCACCCTGCACCCGAACACCGGGGAGCTGTTTTTT	CASTLHPNTGELFF	14	TRBV6-1	TRBJ2-2	.	few
TGCAGTGCTAGAGCGACAGGGGTGGGCTATGGCTACACCTTC	CSARATGVGYGYTF	14	TRBV20-1	TRBJ1-2	TRBD1	.
TGTGCCACCAGCAGAGATCTGGGGAGGGACGACGATCAGCCCCAGCATTTT	CATSRDLGRDDDQPQHF	17	TRBV15	TRBJ1-5	.	.
TGTGCCAGCAGTTACTCGCCTGACAGGATCAATTCACCCCTCCACTTT	CASSYSPDRINSPLHF	16	TRBV6-5	TRBJ1-6	.	.
TGTGCCAGCAGCTGGGGAGGAGAGACCCAGTACTTC	CASSWGGETQYF	12	TRBV5-5	TRBJ2-5	.	.
TGTGCCAGCAGCGCCGAGGGACTAGCGGGAGGAGATACGCAGTATTTT	CASSAEGLAGGDTQYF	16	TRBV9	TRBJ2-3	TRBD2	.
TGCAGTGCTAGAGATCCCAAGGTACCCTACGAGCAGTACTTC	CSARDPKVPYEQYF	14	TRBV20-1	TRBJ2-7	.	few
TGCGCCAGCAGCTTGGCCAGTATGGATGAGCAGTTCTTC	CASSLASMDEQFF	13	TRBV5-1	TRBJ2-1	.	few
TGTGCCAGCACAGGGAGGACTAATTCACCCCTCCACTTT	CASTGRTNSPLHF	13	TRBV12-3/TRBV12-4	TRBJ1-6	.	many
TGTGCCAGCAGCCAGGCTGACAGGGGCTACGAGCAGTACTTC	CASSQADRGYEQYF	14	TRBV4-2	TRBJ2-7	TRBD1	.
TGTGCCAGCAGCTTGGGGAGGGGGGTAGCATACAATGAGCAGTTCTTC	CASSLGRGVAYNEQFF	16	TRBV5-5	TRBJ2-1	.	.
TGCAGTGCTAACCTGCCAGCTAACTATGGCTACACCTTC	CSANLPANYGYTF	13	TRBV20-1	TRBJ1-2	.	.
TGTGCCAGCAGTTCATACGTAGCGGGCAATGAGCAGTTCTTC	CASSSYVAGNEQFF	14	TRBV27	TRBJ2-1	TRBD2	few
TGCAGTGCTAGAGGCGGGAGAACCTCTGACGAGCAGTACTTC	CSARGGRTSDEQYF	14	TRBV20-1	TRBJ2-7	TRBD2	many
TGCGCCAGCAGGCGAGGATCCCAGGGAGATGAGACCCAGTACTTC	CASRRGSQGDETQYF	15	TRBV4-1	TRBJ2-5	.	.
TGCAGTGCTATGACTAGCGGGATTCTAGATACGCAGTATTTT	CSAMTSGILDTQYF	14	TRBV20-1	TRBJ2-3	TRBD2	many
TGTGCCAGCAGTTCCGTTCCGGAGCAGTACTTC	CASSSVPEQYF	11	TRBV28	TRBJ2-7	.	few
TGTGCCACCAGCAGAGATCGCAGCGGGAGCTACGAGCAGTACTTC	CATSRDRSGSYEQYF	15	TRBV15	TRBJ2-7	TRBD2	.
TGCAGCGGGGGGGTATCAGCATACGAGCAGTACTTC	CSGGVSAYEQYF	12	TRBV29-1	TRBJ2-7	.	many
TGTGCCAGCAGCGAGGTTGGGGGCGTGGGCTACACCTTC	CASSEVGGVGYTF	13	TRBV7-6	TRBJ1-2	.	.
TGTGCCAGCAGCCGGGGGGACTTAATTTCCAATGAGCAGTTCTTC	CASSRGDLISNEQFF	15	TRBV5-5	TRBJ2-1	TRBD2	.
TGCGCCAGCAGCCAAGATGCGGACCCCATAGATACGCAGTATTTT	CASSQDADPIDTQYF	15	TRBV4-3	TRBJ2-3	.	.
TGTGCCAGCAGCTCCGGGACTAGCGGGAGAGGGGAGACCCAGTACTTC	CASSSGTSGRGETQYF	16	TRBV6-2/TRBV6-3	TRBJ2-5	TRBD2	few
TGTGCCATCAGTGATTCTTCCAGGGGACAAGAGACCCAGTACTTC	CAISDSSRGQETQYF	15	TRBV10-3	TRBJ2-5	.	many
TGCAGTGCTAGAAGGACAGACACTGAAGCTTTCTTT	CSARRTDTEAFF	12	TRBV20-1	TRBJ1-1	.	many
TGTGCCAGCAGCTTCAAGGGGAGGGTGTACAATGAGCAGTTCTTC	CASSFKGRVYNEQFF	15	TRBV7-9	TRBJ2-1	TRBD2	.
TGTGCCAGCAGTTGGGGACAGCACGAGCAGTACTTC	CASSWGQHEQYF	12	TRBV12-3/TRBV12-4	TRBJ2-7	TRBD1	few